This T cell receptor beta chain is from a study of T cell changes during pregnancy in multiple sclerosis. V was shortened by 5 bases and J by 0 bases, with 14 bases between the two germline ends. The CDR3 consists of 15 residues. Germline V gene sequence: CDR1 MNHEY, CDR2 SMNVEV (reference sequence). Some clones are missing from TCRdb's copy, which holds only in-frame ones; the method was immunoSEQ multiplex PCR. The sample carries tens of thousands of clones, over 80% recorded once. This sequence joins TRBV27 and TRBJ2-7; D is ambiguous. Sample: peripheral blood, taken in the first trimester of pregnancy. This TCR derives from a female donor with multiple sclerosis, enrolled in a pregnancy study. CDR3: CASSTSPLSSYEQYF. The CDR3 DNA reads as TGTGCCAGCAGTACCTCTCCCTTGAGCTCCTACGAGCAGTACTTC.